Below are 5 T cell receptor beta chains sequenced from a single sample in a study of blood T cell repertoires in COVID-19 (dated by TCRdb to the early 2020s). Receptor amplification or capture employed the immunoSEQ multiplex PCR assay. Sourced from immuneACCESS, this table was stored by TCRdb with only in-frame sequences that have V and J called. A share of the clones is absent; for the studies checked, an unresolved V gene accounts for under half, and the remainder has no known explanation. Present in this sample are roughly 97,000 clones, about 86% of which were seen just once. The top ten constitute approximately 3.5% of the sample. Sequenced input: peripheral blood. The receptors derive from a woman of 80 years or more with active or convalescent COVID-19.

The V call is TRBV9, the J call TRBJ1-6; D uncertain. The CDR3 covers 16 residues. CDR1 and CDR2 from the germline V gene are SGDLS and YYNGEE. V was clipped by 4 bases and J by 0 bases, with 11 bases between them. CDR3 loop: CASSPSRSSYNSPLHF. CDR3 DNA sequence: TGTGCCAGCAGCCCCTCTAGGAGCTCCTATAATTCACCCCTCCACTTT.

This clone was picked up one time. The chain recombines TRBV29-1 with TRBJ2-7; D might be TRBD2 (6 bases). Trimming pared 6 bases from V and 2 bases from J, leaving 17 bases between. Germline V gives CDR1 SQVTM, CDR2 ANQGSEA. The CDR3 consists of 14 residues. The CDR3 region has the DNA TGCAGCGTCGAACGACGGAGGGGAGCCTACGAGCAGTACTTC. Protein sequence: CSVERRRGAYEQYF.

The V gene is TRBV6-6, the J gene TRBJ1-2; TRBD1 is a possible D gene (5 bases). From germline, CDR1 is MNHNY and CDR2 SVGAGI (reference sequence). This CDR3 has 12 amino acids. Trimming cost V 8 bases and J 3 bases, with 10 bases left between them. The CDR3 reads CASQQADYGYTF. The DNA of the CDR3 is TGTGCCAGCCAACAGGCAGACTATGGCTACACCTTC.

The genes are TRBV3-1 (or the pseudogene TRBV3-2) and TRBJ2-1; maybe TRBD1 (6 bases). Germline V CDR1 and CDR2: LGHDT, YNNKEL (reference sequence). V lost 4 bases, J lost 2 bases, and 15 bases lay in between. The CDR3 totals 16 residues. CDR3 protein: CASSLRGGITYNEQFF. The CDR3 DNA reads TGTGCCAGCAGCCTCCGAGGGGGAATAACCTACAATGAGCAGTTCTTC.

CDR3 sequence (DNA): TGTGCCAGCAGCCCCAAGGGGAACATTCAGTACTTC. Its translation: CASSPKGNIQYF. The chain combines TRBV12-3 or TRBV12-4 with TRBJ2-4; maybe TRBD1 (5 bases). V lost 6 bases and J lost 7, with 10 bases in between. This CDR3 spans 12 amino acids.